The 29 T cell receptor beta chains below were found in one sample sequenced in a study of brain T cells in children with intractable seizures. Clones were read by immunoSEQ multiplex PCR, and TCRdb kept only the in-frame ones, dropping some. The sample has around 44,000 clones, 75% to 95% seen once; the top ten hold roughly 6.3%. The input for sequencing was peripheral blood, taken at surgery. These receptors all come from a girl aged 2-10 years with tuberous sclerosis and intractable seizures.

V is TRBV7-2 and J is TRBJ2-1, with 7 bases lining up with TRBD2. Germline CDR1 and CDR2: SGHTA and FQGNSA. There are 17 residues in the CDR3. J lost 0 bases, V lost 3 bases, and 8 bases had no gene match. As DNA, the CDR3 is TGTGCCAGCAGCTTGGGGGGGTTCACCTCCTCCTACAATGAGCAGTTCTTC. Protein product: CASSLGGFTSSYNEQFF.

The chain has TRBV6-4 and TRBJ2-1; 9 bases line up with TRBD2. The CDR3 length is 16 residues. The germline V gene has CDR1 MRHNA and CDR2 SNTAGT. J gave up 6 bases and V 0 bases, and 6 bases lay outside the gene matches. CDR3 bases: TGTGCCAGCAGTGACTCCCAGCGGGGGGACTTCAATGAGCAGTTCTTC. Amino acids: CASSDSQRGDFNEQFF.

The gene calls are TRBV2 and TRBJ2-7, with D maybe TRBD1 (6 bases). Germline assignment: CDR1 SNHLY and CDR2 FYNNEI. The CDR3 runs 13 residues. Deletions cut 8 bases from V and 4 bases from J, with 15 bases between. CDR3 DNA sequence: TGTGCCAGCCAGGTTACCGACAGGTACGAGCAGTACGTC. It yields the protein CASQVTDRYEQYV.

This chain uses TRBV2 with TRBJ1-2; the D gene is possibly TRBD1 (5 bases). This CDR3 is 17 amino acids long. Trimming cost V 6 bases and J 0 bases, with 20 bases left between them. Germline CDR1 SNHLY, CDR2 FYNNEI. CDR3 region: CASRNQNNRKTNYGYTF. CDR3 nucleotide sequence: TGTGCCAGCAGAAATCAGAATAACAGGAAAACTAACTATGGCTACACCTTC.

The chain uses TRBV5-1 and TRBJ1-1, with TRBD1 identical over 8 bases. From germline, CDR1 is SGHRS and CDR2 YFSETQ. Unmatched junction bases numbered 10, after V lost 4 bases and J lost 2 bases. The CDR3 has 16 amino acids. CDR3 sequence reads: CASSPHTGQENTEAFF. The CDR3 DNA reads TGCGCCAGCAGCCCCCACACGGGACAGGAAAACACTGAAGCTTTCTTT.

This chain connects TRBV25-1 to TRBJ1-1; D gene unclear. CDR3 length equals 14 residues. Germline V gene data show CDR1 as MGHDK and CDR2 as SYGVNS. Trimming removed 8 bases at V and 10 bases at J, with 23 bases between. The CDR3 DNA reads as TGTGCCAGCCGCCCCCCATCTGGGTCGCAAGGAGCTTTCTTT. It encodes CASRPPSGSQGAFF.

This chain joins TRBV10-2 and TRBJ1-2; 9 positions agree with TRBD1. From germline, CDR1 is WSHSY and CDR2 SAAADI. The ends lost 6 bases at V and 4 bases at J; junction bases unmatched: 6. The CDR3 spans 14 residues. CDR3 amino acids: CASSTDRGIYGYTF. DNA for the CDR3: TGCGCCAGCAGCACGGACAGGGGAATCTATGGCTACACCTTC.

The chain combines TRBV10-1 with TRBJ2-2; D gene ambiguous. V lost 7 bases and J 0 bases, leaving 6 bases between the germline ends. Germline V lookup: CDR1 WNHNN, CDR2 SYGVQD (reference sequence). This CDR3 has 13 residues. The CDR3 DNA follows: TGCGCCAGCAAGGCGACGAACACCGGGGAGCTGTTTTTT. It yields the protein CASKATNTGELFF.

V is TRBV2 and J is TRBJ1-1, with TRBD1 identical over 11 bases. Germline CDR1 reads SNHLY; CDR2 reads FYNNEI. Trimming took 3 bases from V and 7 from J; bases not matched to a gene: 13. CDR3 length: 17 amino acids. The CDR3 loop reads CASSDPGQGARTHEAFF. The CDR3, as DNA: TGTGCCAGCAGTGATCCCGGACAGGGGGCGCGGACCCATGAAGCTTTCTTT.

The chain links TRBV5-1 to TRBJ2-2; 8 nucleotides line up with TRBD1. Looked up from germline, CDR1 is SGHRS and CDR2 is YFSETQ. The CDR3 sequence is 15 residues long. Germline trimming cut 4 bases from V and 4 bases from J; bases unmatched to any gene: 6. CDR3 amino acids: CASSKGQGGTGELFF. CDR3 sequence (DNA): TGCGCCAGCAGCAAAGGACAGGGAGGCACCGGGGAGCTGTTTTTT.

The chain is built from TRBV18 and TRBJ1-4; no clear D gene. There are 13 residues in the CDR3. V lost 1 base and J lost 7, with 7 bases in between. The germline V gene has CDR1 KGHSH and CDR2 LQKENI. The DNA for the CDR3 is TGTGCCAGCTCACCACTTGTCACTGAAAAACTGTTTTTT. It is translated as CASSPLVTEKLFF.

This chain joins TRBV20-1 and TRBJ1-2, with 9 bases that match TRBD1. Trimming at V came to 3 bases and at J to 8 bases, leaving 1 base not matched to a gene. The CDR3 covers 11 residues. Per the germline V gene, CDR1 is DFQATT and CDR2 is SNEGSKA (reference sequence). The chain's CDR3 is CSARDRGGYTF. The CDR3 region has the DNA TGCAGTGCTAGGGACAGGGGCGGCTACACCTTC.

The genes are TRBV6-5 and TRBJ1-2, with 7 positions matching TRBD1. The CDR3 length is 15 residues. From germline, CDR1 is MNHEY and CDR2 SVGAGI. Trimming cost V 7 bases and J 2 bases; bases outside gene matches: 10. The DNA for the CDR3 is TGTGCCAGCACCCTCCGGGACAGCCCGAACTATGGCTACACCTTC. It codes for CASTLRDSPNYGYTF.

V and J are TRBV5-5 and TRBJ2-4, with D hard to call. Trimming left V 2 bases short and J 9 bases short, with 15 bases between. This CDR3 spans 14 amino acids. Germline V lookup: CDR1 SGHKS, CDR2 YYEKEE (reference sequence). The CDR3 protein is CASSFPSTNPIQYF. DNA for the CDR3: TGTGCCAGCAGCTTCCCTTCGACGAACCCCATTCAGTACTTC.

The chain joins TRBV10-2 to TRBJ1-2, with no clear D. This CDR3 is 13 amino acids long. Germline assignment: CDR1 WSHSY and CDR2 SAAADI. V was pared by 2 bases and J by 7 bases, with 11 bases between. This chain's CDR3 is CASSERGFGGYTF. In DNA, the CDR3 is TGCGCCAGCAGTGAGAGAGGATTCGGTGGCTACACCTTC.

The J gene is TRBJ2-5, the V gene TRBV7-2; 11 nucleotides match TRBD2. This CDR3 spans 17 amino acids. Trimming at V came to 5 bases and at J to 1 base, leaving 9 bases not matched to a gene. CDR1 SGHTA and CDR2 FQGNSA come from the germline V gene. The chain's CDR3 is CASSNRSGGVIQETQYF. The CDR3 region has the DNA TGTGCCAGCAGCAATCGTAGCGGGGGGGTCATCCAAGAGACCCAGTACTTC.

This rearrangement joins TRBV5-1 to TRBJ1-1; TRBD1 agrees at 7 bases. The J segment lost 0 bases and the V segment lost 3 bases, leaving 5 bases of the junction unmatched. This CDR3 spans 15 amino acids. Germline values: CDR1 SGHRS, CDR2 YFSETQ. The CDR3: CASSSTTGVNTEAFF. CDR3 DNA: TGCGCCAGCAGCTCAACCACAGGGGTGAACACTGAAGCTTTCTTT.

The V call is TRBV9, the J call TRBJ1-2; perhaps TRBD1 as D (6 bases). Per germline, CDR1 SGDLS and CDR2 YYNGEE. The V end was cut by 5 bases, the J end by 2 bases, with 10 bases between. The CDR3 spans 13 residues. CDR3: CASSPDSNYGYTF. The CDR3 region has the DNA TGTGCCAGCAGTCCGGACAGCAACTATGGCTACACCTTC.

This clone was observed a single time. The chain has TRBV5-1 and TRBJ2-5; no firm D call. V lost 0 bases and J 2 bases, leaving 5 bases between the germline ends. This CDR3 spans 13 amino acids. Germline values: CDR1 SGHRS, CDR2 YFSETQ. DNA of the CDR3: TGCGCCAGCAGCTTGGCGCTACAAGAGACCCAGTACTTC. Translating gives CASSLALQETQYF.

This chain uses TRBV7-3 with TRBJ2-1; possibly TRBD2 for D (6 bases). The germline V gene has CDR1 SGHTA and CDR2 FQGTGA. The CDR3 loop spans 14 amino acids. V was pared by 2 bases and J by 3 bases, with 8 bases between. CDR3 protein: CASSLRAGYNEQFF. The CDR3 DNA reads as TGTGCCAGCAGCTTACGAGCGGGCTACAATGAGCAGTTCTTC.

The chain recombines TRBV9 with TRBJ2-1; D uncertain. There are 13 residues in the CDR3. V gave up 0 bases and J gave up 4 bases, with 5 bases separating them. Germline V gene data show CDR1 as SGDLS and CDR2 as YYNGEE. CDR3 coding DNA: TGTGCCAGCAGCGTAGCTCAGTACAATGAGCAGTTCTTC. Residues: CASSVAQYNEQFF.

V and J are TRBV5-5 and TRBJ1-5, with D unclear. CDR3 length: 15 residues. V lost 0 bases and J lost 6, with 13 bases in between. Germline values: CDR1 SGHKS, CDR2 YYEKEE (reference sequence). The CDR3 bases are TGTGCCAGCAGCTTGGACACCGCGACGGGTCAGCCCCAGCATTTT. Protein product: CASSLDTATGQPQHF. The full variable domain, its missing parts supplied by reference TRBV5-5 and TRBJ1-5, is DAGVTQSPTHLIKTRGQQVTLRCSPISGHKSVSWYQQVLGQGPQFIFQYYEKEERGRGNFPDRFSARQFPNYSSELNVNALLLGDSALYLCASSLDTATGQPQHFGDGTRLSIL.

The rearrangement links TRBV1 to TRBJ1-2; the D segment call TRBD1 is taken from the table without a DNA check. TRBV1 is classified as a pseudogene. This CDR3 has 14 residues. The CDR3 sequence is CTSSRPGQGDGYTF. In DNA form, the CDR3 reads TGCACCAGCAGCCGTCCGGGACAGGGCGATGGCTACACCTTC.

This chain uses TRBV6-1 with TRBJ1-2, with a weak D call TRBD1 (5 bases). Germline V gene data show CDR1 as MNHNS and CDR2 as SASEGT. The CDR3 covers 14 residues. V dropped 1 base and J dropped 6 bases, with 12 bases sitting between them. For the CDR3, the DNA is TGTGCCAGCAGTGAAGAGGTCCAGGGCCATGGCTACACCTTC. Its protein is CASSEEVQGHGYTF.

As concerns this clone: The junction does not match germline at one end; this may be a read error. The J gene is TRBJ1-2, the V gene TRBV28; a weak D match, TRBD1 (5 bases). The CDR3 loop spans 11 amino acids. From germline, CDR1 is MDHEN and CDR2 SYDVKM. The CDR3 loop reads CAGSGGYGYTF. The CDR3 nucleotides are TGTGCCGGCAGTGGGGGCTATGGCTACACCTTC.

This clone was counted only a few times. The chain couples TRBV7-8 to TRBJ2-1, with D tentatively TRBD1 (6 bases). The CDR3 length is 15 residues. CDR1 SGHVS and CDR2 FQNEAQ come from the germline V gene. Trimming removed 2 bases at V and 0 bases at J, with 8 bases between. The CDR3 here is CASSLQGSSYNEQFF. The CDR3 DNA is TGTGCCAGCAGCTTACAGGGGAGCTCCTACAATGAGCAGTTCTTC.

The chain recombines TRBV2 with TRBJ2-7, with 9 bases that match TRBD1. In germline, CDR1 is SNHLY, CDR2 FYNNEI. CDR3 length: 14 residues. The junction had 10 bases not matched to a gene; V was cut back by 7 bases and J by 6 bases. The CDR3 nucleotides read TGTGCCAGCACCGAGGGGGACAGGGTATCCGAGCAGTACTTC. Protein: CASTEGDRVSEQYF.

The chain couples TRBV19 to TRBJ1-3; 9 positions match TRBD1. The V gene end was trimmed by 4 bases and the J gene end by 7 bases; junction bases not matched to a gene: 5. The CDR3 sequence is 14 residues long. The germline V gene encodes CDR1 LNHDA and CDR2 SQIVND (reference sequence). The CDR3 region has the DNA TGTGCCAGTAGTACCCGGGACAGGGCCAACACCATATATTTT. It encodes CASSTRDRANTIYF.

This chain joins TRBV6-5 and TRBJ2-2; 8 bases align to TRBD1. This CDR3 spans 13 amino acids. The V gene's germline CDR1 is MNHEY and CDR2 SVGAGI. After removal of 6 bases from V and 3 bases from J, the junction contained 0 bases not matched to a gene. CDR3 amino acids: CASRTGDTGELFF. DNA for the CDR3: TGTGCCAGCAGGACAGGGGACACCGGGGAGCTGTTTTTT.